This record concerns one TCR beta chain sequence. In the authors' methods: Reference gene primer amplification in the assay estimated nucleated cell counts. Clones were sequenced by immunoSEQ multiplex PCR, and TCRdb holds only the in-frame ones, with some missing. V and J calls and clone size are given by that table; D and trimming were obtained from the DNA. Found here are tens of thousands of clones, 75% to 85% of them singletons; the top ten hold roughly 10%. This entry is derived from a study of blood T cell repertoires in COVID-19. The wider study: From the United States, Italy and Spain came samples of acute and convalescent COVID-19.

The CDR3 loop spans 14 amino acids. Germline V gene lookup returns CDR1 LNHDA and CDR2 SQIVND (reference sequence). The germline V and J ends were trimmed by 5 bases and 1 base, with 9 bases remaining between them. The sequencing input was peripheral blood. The V gene is TRBV19, the J gene TRBJ1-5, with D perhaps TRBD1 (5 bases). This receptor was taken from a man in his fifties with COVID-19, enrolled during active disease. The CDR3 coding sequence is TGTGCCAGTAGTCAGGGAACCAGCAATCAGCCCCAGCATTTT. The encoded protein is CASSQGTSNQPQHF.